The rows below give T cell receptor beta chains drawn from one sample of a study of T cells in localized non-small cell lung cancer. Measured with immunoSEQ multiplex PCR; TCRdb has only the in-frame clones, and not every one. The sample has fewer than 20,000 clones, about 89% seen once. The material was peripheral blood mononuclear cells, obtained before any cancer treatment. The receptors were gathered from a male donor older than 55 with stage II lung adenocarcinoma. The CDR3 runs from the conserved cysteine through the conserved F or W. The D gene is left open where the match is weak. Where a row states a size, it is once, few, many or the class of an expanded clone; other rows omit it.

clone_size,d_call,j_call,v_call,cdr3_aa,cdr3_nt
NA,NA,TRBJ1-2,TRBV6-1,CASSEIEYGYTF,TGTGCCAGCAGTGAAATCGAGTATGGCTACACCTTC
NA,TRBD1,TRBJ2-1,TRBV11-2,CASSSQGASYNEQFF,TGTGCCAGCAGCTCACAGGGGGCCTCCTACAATGAGCAGTTCTTC
once,NA,TRBJ1-4,TRBV5-5,CASREGAGTANNEKLFF,TGTGCCAGCAGGGAGGGTGCCGGAACTGCTAATAATGAAAAACTGTTTTTT
NA,TRBD1,TRBJ2-7,TRBV27,CASSPIPGQKIEQYF,TGTGCCAGCAGTCCAATTCCGGGACAGAAAATCGAGCAGTACTTC
few,NA,TRBJ1-4,TRBV18,CASSPIDWSDENEKLFF,TGTGCCAGCTCACCAATCGATTGGAGCGACGAGAATGAAAAACTGTTTTTT
NA,NA,TRBJ2-3,TRBV13,CASSAIRHRDPEQGSTDTQYF,TGTGCCAGCAGCGCCATTCGACACCGGGACCCCGAGCAGGGGAGCACAGATACGCAGTATTTT
NA,NA,TRBJ1-2,TRBV7-9,CASSHLEASFYGYTF,TGTGCCAGCAGCCACCTCGAGGCTTCCTTTTATGGCTACACCTTC
NA,NA,TRBJ1-5,TRBV6-1,CASRKGWQGDQPQHF,TGTGCCAGCAGAAAAGGGTGGCAGGGAGATCAGCCCCAGCATTTT
NA,NA,TRBJ2-5,TRBV30,CAWSTTRGLETQYF,TGTGCCTGGAGCACCACACGGGGGTTAGAGACCCAGTACTTC
NA,TRBD1,TRBJ2-1,TRBV7-9,CASSFRQGAYNEQFF,TGTGCCAGCAGCTTTCGACAGGGGGCCTACAATGAGCAGTTCTTC
few,NA,TRBJ1-1,TRBV19,CASSGNVRGLTEAFF,TGTGCCAGTAGTGGAAACGTCAGGGGCCTGACTGAAGCTTTCTTT
once,NA,TRBJ2-3,TRBV19,CASSIMASTDTQYF,TGTGCCAGTAGTATAATGGCGAGCACAGATACGCAGTATTTT
NA,NA,TRBJ2-2,TRBV5-1,CASSQASGEWGELFF,TGCGCCAGCAGCCAGGCATCAGGGGAATGGGGGGAGCTGTTTTTT
NA,TRBD1,TRBJ1-4,TRBV28,CASSLQGQGALGEKLFF,TGTGCCAGCAGTTTACAGGGACAGGGGGCGCTTGGTGAAAAACTGTTTTTT
NA,TRBD1,TRBJ2-2,TRBV7-8,CASSPRDRNTGELFF,TGTGCCAGCAGCCCCCGGGACAGGAACACCGGGGAGCTGTTTTTT
NA,NA,TRBJ2-6,TRBV7-3,CASRALAPPSSGANVLTF,TGTGCCAGCAGGGCCCTAGCGCCCCCGAGCTCTGGGGCCAACGTCCTGACTTTC